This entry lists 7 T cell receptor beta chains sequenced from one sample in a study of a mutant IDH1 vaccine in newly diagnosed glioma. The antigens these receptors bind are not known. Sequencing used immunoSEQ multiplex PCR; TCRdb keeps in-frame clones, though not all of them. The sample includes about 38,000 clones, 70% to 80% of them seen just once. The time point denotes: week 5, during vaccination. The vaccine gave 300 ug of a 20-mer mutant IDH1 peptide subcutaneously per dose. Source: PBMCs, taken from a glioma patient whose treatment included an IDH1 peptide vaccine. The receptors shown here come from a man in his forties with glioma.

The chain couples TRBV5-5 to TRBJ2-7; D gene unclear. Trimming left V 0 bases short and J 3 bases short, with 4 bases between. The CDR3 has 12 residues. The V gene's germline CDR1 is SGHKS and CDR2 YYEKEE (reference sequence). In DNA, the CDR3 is TGTGCCAGCAGCTTGGACGGCTACGAGCAGTACTTC. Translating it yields CASSLDGYEQYF.

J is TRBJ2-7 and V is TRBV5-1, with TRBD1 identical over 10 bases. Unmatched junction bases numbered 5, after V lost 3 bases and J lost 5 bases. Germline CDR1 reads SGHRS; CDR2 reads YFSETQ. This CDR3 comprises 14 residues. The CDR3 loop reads CASSSRDRGDEQYF. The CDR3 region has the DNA TGCGCCAGCAGCTCCCGGGACAGGGGCGACGAGCAGTACTTC. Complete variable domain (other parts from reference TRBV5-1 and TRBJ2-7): KAGVTQTPRYLIKTRGQQVTLSCSPISGHRSVSWYQQTPGQGLQFLFEYFSETQRNKGNFPGRFSGRQFSNSRSEMNVSTLELGDSALYLCASSSRDRGDEQYFGPGTRLTVT.

This chain's CDR3 is CASSKDRGDQPQHF. The CDR3, as DNA: TGTGCCAGCAGTAAAGACAGGGGGGATCAGCCCCAGCATTTT. This chain joins TRBV2 and TRBJ1-5; 9 nucleotides agree with TRBD1. Trimming cost V 5 bases and J 5 bases; bases outside gene matches: 4. The length of the CDR3 is 14 residues. Germline V gene sequence: CDR1 SNHLY, CDR2 FYNNEI.

The CDR3 sequence is CASPQGALNYGYTF. The CDR3 DNA is TGCGCCAGCCCTCAGGGGGCCCTAAACTATGGCTACACCTTC. The chain carries TRBV5-1 and TRBJ1-2; 8 nucleotides line up with TRBD1. J was trimmed by 2 bases and V by 7 bases; bases with no gene match: 7. Germline CDR1 SGHRS, CDR2 YFSETQ. This CDR3 region has 14 residues. Variable domain in full (rest from reference TRBV5-1 and TRBJ1-2): KAGVTQTPRYLIKTRGQQVTLSCSPISGHRSVSWYQQTPGQGLQFLFEYFSETQRNKGNFPGRFSGRQFSNSRSEMNVSTLELGDSALYLCASPQGALNYGYTFGSGTRLTVV.

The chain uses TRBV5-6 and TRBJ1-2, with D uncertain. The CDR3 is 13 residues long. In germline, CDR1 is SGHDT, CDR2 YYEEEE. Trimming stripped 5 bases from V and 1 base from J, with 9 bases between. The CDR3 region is CASRTQHNYGYTF. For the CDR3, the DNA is TGTGCCAGCAGGACACAGCATAACTATGGCTACACCTTC.

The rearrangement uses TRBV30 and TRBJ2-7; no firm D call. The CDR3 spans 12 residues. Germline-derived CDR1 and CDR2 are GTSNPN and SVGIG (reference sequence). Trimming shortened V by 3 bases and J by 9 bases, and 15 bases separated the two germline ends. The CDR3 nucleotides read TGTGCCTGGAGCCAAACGGGTACAGTGCAGTACTTC. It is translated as CAWSQTGTVQYF.

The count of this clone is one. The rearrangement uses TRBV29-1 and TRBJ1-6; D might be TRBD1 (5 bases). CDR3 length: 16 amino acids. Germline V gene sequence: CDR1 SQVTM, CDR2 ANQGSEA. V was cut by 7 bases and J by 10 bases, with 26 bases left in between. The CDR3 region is CSAVGRDGRLSSPLHF. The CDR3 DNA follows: TGCAGCGCTGTGGGACGAGATGGACGACTAAGCTCACCCCTCCACTTT.